One sample yielded the 9 T cell receptor beta chains listed below, sequenced in a study of cytomegalovirus exposure and HLA in healthy donors. PCR amplification relied on 60 Vbeta primers (plus 13 Jbeta primers). The table came from immunoSEQ multiplex PCR; TCRdb's copy has only in-frame clones and leaves some out. This table holds over 150,000 clones, 78% found once. The sample comprised PBMCs. All receptors come from a woman aged 45-60 years in good health and CMV-seropositive.

This clone was counted a few times. V usage is TRBV5-1 and J usage is TRBJ2-7; 7 bases agree with TRBD1. The CDR3 contains 13 residues. Germline V gene data show CDR1 as SGHRS and CDR2 as YFSETQ. The J segment lost 3 bases and the V segment lost 5 bases, leaving 5 bases of the junction unmatched. CDR3 region: CASSDSGGYEQYF. Here the CDR3 DNA reads TGCGCCAGCAGTGATTCAGGGGGCTACGAGCAGTACTTC. The variable domain in full, with the rest retrieved from reference TRBV5-1 and TRBJ2-7, is KAGVTQTPRYLIKTRGQQVTLSCSPISGHRSVSWYQQTPGQGLQFLFEYFSETQRNKGNFPGRFSGRQFSNSRSEMNVSTLELGDSALYLCASSDSGGYEQYFGPGTRLTVT.

This chain connects TRBV19 to TRBJ2-6; D ambiguous. Per germline, CDR1 LNHDA and CDR2 SQIVND (reference sequence). The V end lost 9 bases, the J end lost 0 bases, and 12 bases lay between the germline ends. The CDR3 extends over 15 amino acids. This CDR3 reads CASSPAYSGANVLTF. CDR3 DNA sequence: TGTGCCAGCTCTCCTGCCTACTCTGGGGCCAACGTCCTGACTTTC. Together with reference TRBV19 and TRBJ2-6, the CDR3 gives the full variable domain: DGGITQSPKYLFRKEGQNVTLSCEQNLNHDAMYWYRQDPGQGLRLIYYSQIVNDFQKGDIAEGYSVSREKKESFPLTVTSAQKNPTAFYLCASSPAYSGANVLTFGAGSRLTVL.

This chain links TRBV30 with TRBJ2-3; tentative D call: TRBD2 (5 bases). Germline assignment: CDR1 GTSNPN and CDR2 SVGIG (reference sequence). The CDR3 covers 15 residues. V was shortened by 0 bases and J by 5 bases, with 15 bases between the two germline ends. CDR3: CAWSVRRGLGDTQYF. CDR3 coding DNA: TGTGCCTGGAGTGTACGACGGGGTTTGGGAGATACGCAGTATTTT.

The chain combines TRBV27 with TRBJ2-3, with 11 nucleotides matching TRBD2. This CDR3 is 16 amino acids long. Trimming at V came to 5 bases and at J to 2 bases, leaving 6 bases not matched to a gene. Germline V gene data show CDR1 as MNHEY and CDR2 as SMNVEV (reference sequence). In DNA, the CDR3 is TGTGCCAGCAGTCAACTAGCGGGGGCGTACACAGATACGCAGTATTTT. It is translated as CASSQLAGAYTDTQYF.

This clone has a handful of counts. The chain combines TRBV4-1 with TRBJ1-2, with 7 bases identical to TRBD1. The V gene's germline CDR1 is MGHRA and CDR2 YSYEKL. Trimming cost V 3 bases and J 5 bases; bases outside gene matches: 6. This CDR3 contains 14 residues. The CDR3 DNA is TGCGCCAGCAGCCAGGTGACAGGGCAGTATGGCTACACCTTC. It specifies CASSQVTGQYGYTF.

The chain carries TRBV2 and TRBJ1-2, with 10 bases matching TRBD1. Losses at the gene ends were 4 bases for V and 3 bases for J; bases not matched to a gene: 8. The CDR3 is 16 amino acids. Germline V CDR1 and CDR2: SNHLY, FYNNEI. The CDR3: CASSAQSGQGDYGYTF. CDR3 coding DNA: TGTGCCAGCAGTGCCCAGTCAGGACAGGGGGACTATGGCTACACCTTC.

The chain uses TRBV15 and TRBJ1-5; 8 bases match TRBD1. Germline V CDR1 and CDR2: LNHNV, YYDKDF (reference sequence). This CDR3 is built from 17 residues. Trimming removed 7 bases from V and 5 bases from J; junction bases left unmatched: 16. CDR3 protein: CATKDLLVAQGDQPQHF. The CDR3 nucleotides read TGTGCCACCAAGGACCTTCTCGTTGCACAGGGGGATCAGCCCCAGCATTTT.

The V and J genes are TRBV9 and TRBJ2-7; the D gene is possibly TRBD2 (6 bases). The length of the CDR3 is 14 residues. Trimming pared 0 bases from V and 5 bases from J, leaving 12 bases between. In germline, CDR1 is SGDLS, CDR2 YYNGEE. CDR3 nucleotides: TGTGCCAGCAGCGTAGTACCGGAGGGGCACGAGCAGTACTTC. As protein: CASSVVPEGHEQYF. The full variable domain, completed using reference TRBV9 and TRBJ2-7, is DSGVTQTPKHLITATGQRVTLRCSPRSGDLSVYWYQQSLDQGLQFLIQYYNGEERAKGNILERFSAQQFPDLHSELNLSSLELGDSALYFCASSVVPEGHEQYFGPGTRLTVT.

The chain combines TRBV11-3 with TRBJ2-1; 8 bases match TRBD2. Germline CDR1 SGHNT, CDR2 YENEEA. With 0 bases clipped from V and 0 bases from J, the junction kept 13 bases outside the gene matches. CDR3 size: 20 residues. Here the CDR3 DNA reads TGTGCCAGCAGCTTAGATACGGGAAGCACGGGGGGGCCCTCCTACAATGAGCAGTTCTTC. This codes for CASSLDTGSTGGPSYNEQFF. Complete variable domain (other parts from reference TRBV11-3 and TRBJ2-1): EAGVVQSPRYKIIEKKQPVAFWCNPISGHNTLYWYLQNLGQGPELLIRYENEEAVDDSQLPKDRFSAERLKGVDSTLKIQPAELGDSAVYLCASSLDTGSTGGPSYNEQFFGPGTRLTVL.